This TCR beta chain was found in a study of blood T cell repertoires in COVID-19. Study details: COVID-19 samples, acute and convalescent, were from the United States, Italy and Spain.

The method was immunoSEQ multiplex PCR; TCRdb's version includes in-frame clones alone and lacks a portion of them. The sample holds 150,000 to 160,000 clones, approximately 90% seen once. The germline V gene has CDR1 SGHNT and CDR2 YENEEA. The CDR3 is 16 residues long. V trimming: 5 bases; J trimming: 0 bases; junction bases outside the gene matches: 5. The TCR sequence derives from a woman in her 40s with acute or convalescent COVID-19. V is TRBV11-3 and J is TRBJ2-1; 9 nucleotides align to TRBD2. The sample consisted of peripheral blood. The CDR3 loop is CASSTSGQSSYNEQFF. In DNA, the CDR3 is TGTGCCAGCAGCACTAGCGGGCAGAGCTCCTACAATGAGCAGTTCTTC.